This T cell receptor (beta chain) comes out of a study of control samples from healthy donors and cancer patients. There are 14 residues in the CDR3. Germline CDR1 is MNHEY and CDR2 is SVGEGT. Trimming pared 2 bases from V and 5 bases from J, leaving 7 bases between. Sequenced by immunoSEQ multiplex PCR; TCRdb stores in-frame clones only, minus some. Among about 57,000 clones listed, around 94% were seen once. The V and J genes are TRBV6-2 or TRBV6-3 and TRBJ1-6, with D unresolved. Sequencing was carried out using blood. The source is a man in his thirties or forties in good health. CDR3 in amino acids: CASSYPDNNSPLHF. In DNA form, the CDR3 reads TGTGCCAGCAGTTACCCAGACAATAATTCACCCCTCCACTTT.